The clone carrying this TCR beta chain showed up just once. What it binds is not known. These data belong to a study of T cell responses to AZD1222 COVID-19 vaccine. General observations from the study: At 160-218 and 743-854, vaccine-associated CD4 TCRs were dominant, and they spanned spike. Nearly half of the spike-specific TCRs reportedly recognize variant regions that carry no mutations. Donor demographics were predominantly white British with a female majority; clonal diversity may be underestimated. Repertoires were obtained solely post-peak T cell response.

The assay was immunoSEQ multiplex PCR, and TCRdb's table has in-frame clones only and misses some. The sample holds around 170,000 clones, around 88% seen once. The sample here was peripheral blood, taken 28 days after the second AZD1222 dose. This sequence originates from an adult who received the AZD1222 COVID-19 vaccine.

The DNA of the CDR3 is TGTGCCAGCAGCAAAGGTCCCCGGGACAGGGTAAGTTTGAACACTGAAGCTTTCTTT. It translates to CASSKGPRDRVSLNTEAFF. The V and J genes are TRBV21-1 and TRBJ1-1; the table's TRBD1 call for D was not verified on the DNA. TRBV21-1 is tagged as a pseudogene. CDR3 size: 19 residues.